This T cell receptor (beta chain) was retrieved from a study of immune cell composition in non-small cell lung cancer. Germline V gene data show CDR1 as MNHEY and CDR2 as SMNVEV (reference sequence). This CDR3 spans 13 amino acids. This clone was seen a handful of times. Its cognate antigen is unknown. Assay used: immunoSEQ multiplex PCR; TCRdb lists only in-frame clones, some missing. Of about 10,000 clones in the sample, around 68% were seen once. Study-wide points: Lung squamous cell carcinoma tumours had significantly higher top 10 clone scores and productive clonality than lung adenocarcinoma. TIL tumour reactivity correlated with maximal tumour-associated clone frequency in adenocarcinoma. Squamous carcinomas (75%) more often had tumour-associated clones >0.5% than adenocarcinomas (roughly 33%).

What was sequenced was lung tumor tissue. This sequence joins TRBV27 and TRBJ2-5; TRBD2 aligns across 8 bases. The receptor's source is a human donor with non-small cell lung cancer. Here the CDR3 reads CAASGGPGKTQYF. In nucleotides, the CDR3 is TGTGCTGCATCGGGGGGGCCGGGGAAGACCCAGTACTTC.